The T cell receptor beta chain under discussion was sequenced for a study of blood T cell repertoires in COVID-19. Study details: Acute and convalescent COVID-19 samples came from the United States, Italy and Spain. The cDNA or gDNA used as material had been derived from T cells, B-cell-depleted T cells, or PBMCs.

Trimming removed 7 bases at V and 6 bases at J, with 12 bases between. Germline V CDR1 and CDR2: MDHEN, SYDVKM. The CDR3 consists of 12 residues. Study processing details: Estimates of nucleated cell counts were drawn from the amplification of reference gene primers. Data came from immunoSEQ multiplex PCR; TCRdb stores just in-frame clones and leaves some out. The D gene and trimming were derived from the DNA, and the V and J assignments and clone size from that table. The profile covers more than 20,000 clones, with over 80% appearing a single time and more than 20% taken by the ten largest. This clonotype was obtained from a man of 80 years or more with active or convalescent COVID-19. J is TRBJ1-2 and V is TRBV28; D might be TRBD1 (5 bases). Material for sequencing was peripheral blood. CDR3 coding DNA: TGTGCCAGCAATTGGCAGGGTCATGGCTACACCTTC. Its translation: CASNWQGHGYTF.